Described below is a single T cell receptor (beta chain) sequence and its context. Its matching antigen is unknown. PBMCs were derived from 10 ml fresh peripheral blood. This entry belongs to a study of T cells in Graves' hyperthyroidism and ophthalmopathy. RNA transcripts served as the template for amplifying TCR beta CDR3 regions. A first-round RT-PCR of the TCR CDR3 used the HTBI primer set. TCRdb processed the multiplex PCR reads anew with MiXCR; each CDR3 protein has one entry. This sample has about 350,000 distinct CDR3 sequences; more than 11% occur once, and the top ten carry roughly 25%. Study-level findings and limits: The authors' 13 V-J model separated ophthalmopathy from stable hyperthyroidism. In blood, most of the thyroid clonotypes expanded above 0.001 were also present.

Germline V gene data show CDR1 as LGHDT and CDR2 as YNNKEL (reference sequence). J was trimmed by 6 bases and V by 0 bases; bases with no gene match: 11. The CDR3 consists of 18 residues. Input material: blood. The chain is built from TRBV3-1 and TRBJ2-1; 10 bases are a match to TRBD2. The sequence came from a woman younger than 45 with Graves' hyperthyroidism. CDR3 sequence reads: CASSQDWGSGRGSNEQFF. In nucleotides, the CDR3 is TGTGCCAGCAGCCAAGACTGGGGAAGCGGGAGGGGAAGCAATGAGCAGTTCTTC.